The source of this T cell receptor (beta chain) is a study of blood T cell repertoires in COVID-19. Overall study: Samples taken during acute and convalescent COVID-19 were collected in the United States, Italy and Spain.

V was cut by 0 bases and J by 10 bases, with 13 bases left in between. The CDR3 loop spans 14 amino acids. CDR1 LNHNV and CDR2 YYDKDF come from the germline V gene (reference sequence). All recovered Cohort 3 donors got two negative PCRs, got clearance, or saw symptom resolution. Per the authors' pipeline: Researchers report that nucleated cell counts were estimated from reference gene primer amplification. Profiled with immunoSEQ multiplex PCR; TCRdb holds only in-frame clones, not every one. The DNA gave D and trimming, while V, J and clone size come from that table. The table shows about 150,000 clones, with approximately 78% occurring only once.

The V and J genes are TRBV15 and TRBJ2-1, with D perhaps TRBD1 (6 bases). Source material: PBMCs or T cells enriched from blood (not recorded which). The TCR originated in a woman in her 50s who had recovered from COVID-19. CDR3 sequence (DNA): TGTGCCACCAGCAGAGAACCAACAGGGCTAGAGCAGTTCTTC. Its translation: CATSREPTGLEQFF.